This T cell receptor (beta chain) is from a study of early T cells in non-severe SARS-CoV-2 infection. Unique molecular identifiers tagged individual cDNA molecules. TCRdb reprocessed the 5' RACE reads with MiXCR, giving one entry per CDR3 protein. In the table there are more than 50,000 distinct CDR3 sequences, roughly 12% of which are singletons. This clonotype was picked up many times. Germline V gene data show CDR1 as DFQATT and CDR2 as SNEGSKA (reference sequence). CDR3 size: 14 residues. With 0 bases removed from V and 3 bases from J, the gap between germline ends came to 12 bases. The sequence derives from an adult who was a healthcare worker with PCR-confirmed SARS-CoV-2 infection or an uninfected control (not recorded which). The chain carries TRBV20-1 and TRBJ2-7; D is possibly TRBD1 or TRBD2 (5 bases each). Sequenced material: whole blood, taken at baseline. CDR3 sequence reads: CSARDSGTDYEQYF. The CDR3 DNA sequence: TGCAGTGCTAGAGACTCCGGGACGGACTACGAGCAGTACTTC.